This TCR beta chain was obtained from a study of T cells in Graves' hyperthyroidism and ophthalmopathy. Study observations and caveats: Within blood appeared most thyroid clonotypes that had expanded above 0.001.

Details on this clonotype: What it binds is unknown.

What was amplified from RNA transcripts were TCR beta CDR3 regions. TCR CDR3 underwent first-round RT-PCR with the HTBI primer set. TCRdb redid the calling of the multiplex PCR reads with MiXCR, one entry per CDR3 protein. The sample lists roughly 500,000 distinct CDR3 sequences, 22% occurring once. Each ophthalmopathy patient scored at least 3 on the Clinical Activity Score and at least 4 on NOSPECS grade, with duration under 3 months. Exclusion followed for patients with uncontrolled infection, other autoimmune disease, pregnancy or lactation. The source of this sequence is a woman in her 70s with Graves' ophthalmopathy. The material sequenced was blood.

The DNA for the CDR3 is TGCGCCAGCAGCTTGGAGGGTGTCGTTGTGTACTTC. This codes for CASSLEGVVVYF. V is TRBV5-1 and J is TRBJ2-5, with unresolved D. This CDR3 comprises 12 residues. Germline CDR1 is SGHRS and CDR2 is YFSETQ. The V and J ends lost 0 bases and 13 bases respectively, with 13 bases between them.